These T cell receptor beta chains were read from a single sample in a study of T cell responses to AZD1222 COVID-19 vaccine. Profiled with immunoSEQ multiplex PCR; TCRdb holds only in-frame clones, not every one. The sample shows 250,000 to 300,000 clones, 90% to 95% of them seen only once. Here the sequenced sample was peripheral blood, taken 28 days after the second AZD1222 dose. These receptors all come from an adult who received the AZD1222 COVID-19 vaccine. The CDR3 runs from the conserved cysteine through the conserved F or W. A D gene is named only where the DNA matches it firmly. Expanded clones are given a class, and other clones once, few, many or no size at all.

clone_size: NA; v_call: TRBV4-1; d_call: NA; j_call: TRBJ2-7; cdr3_nt: TGCGCCAGCAGCCGCGCGAAGGGGGTCGGGTACGAGCAGTACTTC; cdr3_aa: CASSRAKGVGYEQYF
clone_size: NA; v_call: TRBV2; d_call: TRBD2; j_call: TRBJ2-7; cdr3_nt: TGTGCCAGCAGGGGGACTAGAGTAGGTGAGCAGTACTTC; cdr3_aa: CASRGTRVGEQYF
clone_size: NA; v_call: TRBV5-4; d_call: TRBD2; j_call: TRBJ2-3; cdr3_nt: TGTGCCAGCAGCTGGACGACTAGCTTCACAGATACGCAGTATTTT; cdr3_aa: CASSWTTSFTDTQYF
clone_size: NA; v_call: TRBV5-4; d_call: TRBD1; j_call: TRBJ2-6; cdr3_nt: TGTGCCAGCAATCAGGGGGCGCCCGGGGCCAACGTCCTGACTTTC; cdr3_aa: CASNQGAPGANVLTF
clone_size: NA; v_call: TRBV28; d_call: NA; j_call: TRBJ2-1; cdr3_nt: TGTGCCAGCAGTTTGGGTAGGGTCTACAATGAGCAGTTCTTC; cdr3_aa: CASSLGRVYNEQFF
clone_size: NA; v_call: TRBV10-2; d_call: TRBD2; j_call: TRBJ2-2; cdr3_nt: TGCGCCAGCAGAAGCGGGGGGAACACCGGGGAGCTGTTTTTT; cdr3_aa: CASRSGGNTGELFF
clone_size: NA; v_call: TRBV3-1/TRBV3-2; d_call: NA; j_call: TRBJ2-1; cdr3_nt: TGTGCCAGCAGCCAAGATAGAATCGTCGCCCATGAGCAGTTCTTC; cdr3_aa: CASSQDRIVAHEQFF
clone_size: NA; v_call: TRBV5-6; d_call: NA; j_call: TRBJ1-6; cdr3_nt: TGTGCCAGCAGCTCCTCCAAGGACATCCGAGACTCACCCCTCCACTTT; cdr3_aa: CASSSSKDIRDSPLHF
clone_size: NA; v_call: TRBV2; d_call: TRBD1; j_call: TRBJ1-5; cdr3_nt: TGTGCCAGCAGTGCGTCACAGGGGGATAGTCAGCCCCAGCATTTT; cdr3_aa: CASSASQGDSQPQHF
clone_size: NA; v_call: TRBV2; d_call: TRBD2; j_call: TRBJ2-1; cdr3_nt: TGTGCCAGCACGGCTAGCGGGGGGCGGGAGTTCTTC; cdr3_aa: CASTASGGREFF
clone_size: once; v_call: TRBV6-5; d_call: NA; j_call: TRBJ1-2; cdr3_nt: TGTGCCAGCAGGCGGACAGACTATGGCTACACCTTC; cdr3_aa: CASRRTDYGYTF
clone_size: NA; v_call: TRBV6-5; d_call: NA; j_call: TRBJ1-1; cdr3_nt: TGTGCCAGCAAAGGGGTCATGAACACTGAAGCTTTCTTT; cdr3_aa: CASKGVMNTEAFF
clone_size: NA; v_call: TRBV6-5; d_call: NA; j_call: TRBJ1-6; cdr3_nt: TGTGCCAGCAGTAGCTATCGAAAGCCCCTCCACTTT; cdr3_aa: CASSSYRKPLHF
clone_size: NA; v_call: TRBV28; d_call: TRBD1; j_call: TRBJ1-5; cdr3_nt: TGTGCCAGCAGTCCCCGGGACAGGGGCAATCAGCCCCAGCATTTT; cdr3_aa: CASSPRDRGNQPQHF
clone_size: NA; v_call: TRBV2; d_call: TRBD2; j_call: TRBJ2-7; cdr3_nt: TGTGCCAGCACCGCTCGGGCTAGCGGGGGGGGCTCCTACGAGCAGTACTTC; cdr3_aa: CASTARASGGGSYEQYF
clone_size: NA; v_call: TRBV7-3; d_call: NA; j_call: TRBJ1-1; cdr3_nt: TGTGCCAGCAGCTTATTACGAAGCACTGAAGCTTTCTTT; cdr3_aa: CASSLLRSTEAFF
clone_size: NA; v_call: TRBV12-3/TRBV12-4; d_call: NA; j_call: TRBJ2-7; cdr3_nt: TGTGCCAGCAGTTTGGGGCAGTCCTACGAGCAGTACTTC; cdr3_aa: CASSLGQSYEQYF
clone_size: NA; v_call: TRBV18; d_call: NA; j_call: TRBJ2-5; cdr3_nt: TGTGCCAGCAGTCAAGAACAAGAGACCCAGTACTTC; cdr3_aa: CASSQEQETQYF
clone_size: NA; v_call: TRBV5-4; d_call: TRBD1; j_call: TRBJ2-5; cdr3_nt: TGTGCCAGCAGCCGACAGGGCGAGACCCAGTACTTC; cdr3_aa: CASSRQGETQYF
clone_size: NA; v_call: TRBV28; d_call: NA; j_call: TRBJ2-2; cdr3_nt: TGTGCCAGCAGTTTAGCCACCGGGGAGCTGTTTTTT; cdr3_aa: CASSLATGELFF
clone_size: NA; v_call: TRBV6-5; d_call: NA; j_call: TRBJ2-7; cdr3_nt: TGTGCCAGCAGTTACGAGGGGGCCTACGAGCAGTACTTC; cdr3_aa: CASSYEGAYEQYF
clone_size: NA; v_call: TRBV18; d_call: TRBD1; j_call: TRBJ2-7; cdr3_nt: TGTGCCAGCTCACGAGGGGACAGTCGGGGTAGGGAGCAGTACTTC; cdr3_aa: CASSRGDSRGREQYF
clone_size: NA; v_call: TRBV7-6; d_call: NA; j_call: TRBJ2-6; cdr3_nt: TGTGCCAGCAGCCCCCGTCCCCCCTCTGGGGCCAACGTCCTGACTTTC; cdr3_aa: CASSPRPPSGANVLTF
clone_size: NA; v_call: TRBV25-1; d_call: NA; j_call: TRBJ1-4; cdr3_nt: TGTGCCAGCAGTGAACCAACGGGAGGGCGTAAACTGTTTTTT; cdr3_aa: CASSEPTGGRKLFF
clone_size: NA; v_call: TRBV18; d_call: TRBD1; j_call: TRBJ1-5; cdr3_nt: TGTGCCAGCTCGCTCGACAGGGCCTATCAGCCCCAGCATTTT; cdr3_aa: CASSLDRAYQPQHF